In this sample, the clone carrying this T cell receptor (beta chain) turned up once. The antigen remains undetermined. The data are from a study of cytomegalovirus exposure and HLA in healthy donors. Study results and limitations: Most subjects had HLA-A and HLA-B alleles reportedly predicted accurately by TCR beta sequences. Upon later analysis, TCR association rates were observed to vary by HLA locus, being highest for DRB1 and lowest for HLA-C. Reportedly, a later analysis found an Asian-associated ancestry cluster had fewer N-insertions than the approximately 700-donor mean. The majority of CMV-associated TCR beta chains were reported as apparently HLA-restricted in a later analysis.

PCR was performed using 60 Vbeta and 13 Jbeta primers. The table came from immunoSEQ multiplex PCR; TCRdb's copy has only in-frame clones and leaves some out. The table shows fewer than 250,000 clones, with about 79% occurring only once. The sequenced sample consisted of PBMCs. The receptor's source is a male donor in good health and CMV-seronegative.

Here the CDR3 reads CASSVALGSYNEQFF. In DNA form, the CDR3 reads TGTGCCAGCAGCGTAGCTCTTGGGAGCTACAATGAGCAGTTCTTC. This chain links TRBV9 with TRBJ2-1; a possible D gene is TRBD2 (5 bases). The CDR3 extends over 15 amino acids. Germline values: CDR1 SGDLS, CDR2 YYNGEE. Between the trimmed V and J ends, which lost 0 bases and 3 bases, there was a span of 10 bases.